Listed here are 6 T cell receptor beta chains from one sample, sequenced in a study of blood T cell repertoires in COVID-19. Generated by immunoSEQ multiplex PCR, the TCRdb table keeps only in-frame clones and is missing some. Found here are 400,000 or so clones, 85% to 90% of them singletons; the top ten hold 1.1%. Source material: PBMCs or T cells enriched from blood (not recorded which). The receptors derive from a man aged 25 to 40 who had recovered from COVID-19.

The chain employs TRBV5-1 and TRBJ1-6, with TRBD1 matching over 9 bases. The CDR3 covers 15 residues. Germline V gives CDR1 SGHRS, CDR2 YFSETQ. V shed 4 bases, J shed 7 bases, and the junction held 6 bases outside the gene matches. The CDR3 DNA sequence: TGCGCCAGCAGCCCAGGGGACAGGGAGAATTCACCCCTCCACTTT. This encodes CASSPGDRENSPLHF.

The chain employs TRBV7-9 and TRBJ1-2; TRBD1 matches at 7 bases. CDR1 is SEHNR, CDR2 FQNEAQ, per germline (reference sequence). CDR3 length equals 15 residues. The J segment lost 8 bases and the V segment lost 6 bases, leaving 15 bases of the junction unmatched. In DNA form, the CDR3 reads TGTGCCAGCAGTTACGGGACAGACCAACGATTGGGCTACACCTTC. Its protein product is CASSYGTDQRLGYTF.

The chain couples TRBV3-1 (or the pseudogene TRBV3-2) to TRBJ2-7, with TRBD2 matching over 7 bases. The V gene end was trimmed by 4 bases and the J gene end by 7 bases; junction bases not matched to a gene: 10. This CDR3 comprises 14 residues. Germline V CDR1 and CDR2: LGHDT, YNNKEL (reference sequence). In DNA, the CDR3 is TGTGCCAGCAGCCCAAGGACTAGATCCGGGGAGCAGTACTTC. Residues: CASSPRTRSGEQYF.

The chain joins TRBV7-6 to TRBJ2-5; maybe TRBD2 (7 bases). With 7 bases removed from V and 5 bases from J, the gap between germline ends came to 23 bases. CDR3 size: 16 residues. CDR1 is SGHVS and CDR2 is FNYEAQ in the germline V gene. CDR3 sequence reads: CASNPGRGEGWETQYF. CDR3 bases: TGTGCCAGCAACCCCGGAAGGGGGGAGGGCTGGGAGACCCAGTACTTC.

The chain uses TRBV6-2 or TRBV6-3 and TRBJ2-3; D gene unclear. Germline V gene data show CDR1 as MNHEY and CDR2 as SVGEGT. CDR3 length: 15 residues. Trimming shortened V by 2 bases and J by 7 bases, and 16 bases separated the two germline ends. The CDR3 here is CASSYVGRYRNTQYF. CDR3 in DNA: TGTGCCAGCAGTTACGTCGGCAGGTATAGGAATACGCAGTATTTT.

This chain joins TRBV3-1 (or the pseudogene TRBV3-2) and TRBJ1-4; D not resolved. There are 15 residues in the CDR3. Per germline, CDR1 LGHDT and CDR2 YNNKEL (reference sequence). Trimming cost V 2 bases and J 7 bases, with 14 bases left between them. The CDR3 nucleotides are TGTGCCAGCAGCCAATCAAAGGGAGGCGGTGAAAAACTGTTTTTT. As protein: CASSQSKGGGEKLFF.